Presented here are 10 T cell receptor beta chains from one specimen sequenced in a study of Ad26.COV2.S vaccination and SARS-CoV-2 variants. The method was immunoSEQ multiplex PCR; TCRdb's version includes in-frame clones alone and lacks a portion of them. Found here are about 370,000 clones, about 91% of them singletons; the top ten hold under 2%. Treatment denoted: around 19 received Ad26.COV2.S at low or high dose, single or two shots; 5 received placebo; per-sample allocation not given. Day 63 after the first vaccine or placebo injection was the time point for sampling. The source was peripheral blood, collected in a trial of Ad26.COV2.S vaccine versus placebo. The receptor set was obtained from a person aged 18 to 59 who received the Ad26.COV2.S COVID-19 vaccine or a placebo.

This clone was observed a single time. The genes are TRBV6-5 and TRBJ2-5; D call uncertain. CDR1 is MNHEY, CDR2 SVGAGI, per germline. V was trimmed by 7 bases and J by 0 bases, leaving 9 bases between them. The CDR3 is made up of 13 amino acids. The CDR3 coding sequence is TGTGCCAGCAAGAACGAAAACCAAGAGACCCAGTACTTC. This codes for CASKNENQETQYF.

This clone was picked up one time. The V gene is TRBV30, the J gene TRBJ2-1; 11 nucleotides agree with TRBD2. The V segment lost 2 bases and the J segment 4 bases; nucleotides outside the gene matches: 4. Germline CDR1 reads GTSNPN; CDR2 reads SVGIG (reference sequence). The CDR3 is 15 residues long. DNA for the CDR3: TGTGCCTGGAGTAAAGTAGCGGGAGGGTACAATGAGCAGTTCTTC. Protein product: CAWSKVAGGYNEQFF.

This clone has only one observation. The chain links TRBV5-1 to TRBJ2-1; D is perhaps TRBD2 (6 bases). CDR1 is SGHRS, CDR2 YFSETQ, per germline. CDR3 length: 15 amino acids. Trimming cost V 4 bases and J 15 bases, with 26 bases left between them. CDR3 residues: CASSPAGTPSSSWFF. In nucleotides, the CDR3 is TGCGCCAGCAGCCCCGCCGGGACTCCTTCCTCCTCATGGTTCTTC.

The CDR3 protein is CASSDSYNEQFF. The CDR3 nucleotides read TGTGCCAGCAGTGACTCCTACAATGAGCAGTTCTTC. The rearrangement uses TRBV6-4 and TRBJ2-1; D call uncertain. The CDR3 covers 12 residues. In germline, CDR1 is MRHNA, CDR2 SNTAGT. Between the trimmed V and J ends, which lost 0 bases and 3 bases, there was a span of 0 bases.

The chain links TRBV7-6 to TRBJ2-7, with 11 bases fitting TRBD1. The germline CDR1 and CDR2 sequences are SGHVS and FNYEAQ. V trimming: 3 bases; J trimming: 7 bases; junction bases outside the gene matches: 8. The CDR3 runs to 15 residues. The CDR3 DNA is TGTGCCAGCAGCTTGGGCGGGACAGGGGGTCGGGAGCAGTACTTC. Amino acid sequence: CASSLGGTGGREQYF.

The CDR3 DNA is TGTGCCAGCAGCGTAGGGCAGCGGGCGGGCACAGATACGCAGTATTTT. Translation: CASSVGQRAGTDTQYF. The chain joins TRBV9 to TRBJ2-3; a weak D match, TRBD2 (6 bases). CDR3 length equals 16 residues. V dropped 0 bases and J dropped 1 base, with 12 bases sitting between them. Germline CDR1 is SGDLS and CDR2 is YYNGEE.

The chain is built from TRBV10-3 and TRBJ1-5; D is undetermined. Germline V gene sequence: CDR1 ENHRY, CDR2 SYGVKD. CDR3 length: 13 residues. Trimming stripped 5 bases from V and 0 bases from J, with 5 bases between. The DNA of the CDR3 is TGTGCCATCAGTCTCGATAGCAATCAGCCCCAGCATTTT. It yields the protein CAISLDSNQPQHF.

The CDR3 loop is CASSPADRGALNTEAFF. The CDR3 DNA reads as TGTGCCAGCTCACCAGCGGACAGGGGGGCGCTGAACACTGAAGCTTTCTTT. V gene TRBV18 combines with J gene TRBJ1-1; 10 bases fit TRBD1. The CDR3 has 17 amino acids. V was pared by 2 bases and J by 0 bases, with 6 bases of the junction left unmatched. The germline gives CDR1 KGHSH, CDR2 LQKENI.

The chain carries TRBV7-9 and TRBJ1-6; a possible D gene is TRBD1 (5 bases). CDR3 length: 15 amino acids. CDR1 SEHNR and CDR2 FQNEAQ come from the germline V gene (reference sequence). Between the trimmed V and J ends, which lost 7 bases and 10 bases, there was a span of 20 bases. The CDR3 DNA sequence: TGTGCCAGCACCCCTATCACAGGACCCAACTCACCCCTCCACTTT. It specifies CASTPITGPNSPLHF.

The V and J genes are TRBV4-2 and TRBJ2-7; tentative D call: TRBD2 (6 bases). Trimming pared 4 bases from V and 7 bases from J, leaving 17 bases between. Germline V gene lookup returns CDR1 LGHNA and CDR2 YNFKEQ. CDR3 size: 14 residues. The CDR3 DNA follows: TGTGCCAGCAGCCTCGGGACTCCCAAGGAGGAGCAGTACTTC. It translates to CASSLGTPKEEQYF.